The 4 T cell receptor beta chains reported below all come from one sample, sequenced in a study of blood T cell repertoires in COVID-19 (TCRdb year 2020). Receptors were amplified or captured by the immunoSEQ multiplex PCR assay. The clones in this table, taken by TCRdb from immuneACCESS, are in-frame only. Not every clone is retained; where verified, under half of the shortfall comes from an unresolved V gene, and the cause of the rest is unknown. The sample data list fewer than 450,000 clones, and approximately 90% of these were observed just once. The ten largest clones represent around 3.5% of the sample. The sample consisted of peripheral blood. Receptor source: a woman aged 18 to 35 who had recovered from COVID-19.

This chain joins TRBV11-2 and TRBJ2-1, with D hard to call. The germline V and J ends were trimmed by 5 bases and 6 bases, with 17 bases remaining between them. The CDR3 contains 15 residues. Germline V lookup: CDR1 SGHAT, CDR2 FQNNGV. DNA for the CDR3: TGTGCCAGCAGCCCGTTTAAAGCGCGTTCCAATGAGCAGTTCTTC. Protein: CASSPFKARSNEQFF. The full variable domain, its missing parts supplied by reference TRBV11-2 and TRBJ2-1, is EAGVAQSPRYKIIEKRQSVAFWCNPISGHATLYWYQQILGQGPKLLIQFQNNGVVDDSQLPKDRFSAERLKGVDSTLKIQPAKLEDSAVYLCASSPFKARSNEQFFGPGTRLTVL.

This chain joins TRBV6-5 and TRBJ1-6; D might be TRBD1 (6 bases). Germline CDR1 is MNHEY and CDR2 is SVGAGI. Trimming shortened V by 2 bases and J by 1 base, and 6 bases separated the two germline ends. This CDR3 contains 15 residues. This CDR3 reads CASSYDRSYNSPLHF. CDR3 nucleotide sequence: TGTGCCAGCAGTTACGACAGGTCCTATAATTCACCCCTCCACTTT.

This rearrangement joins TRBV7-2 to TRBJ1-1; a possible D gene is TRBD1 (5 bases). Trimming pared 5 bases from V and 0 bases from J, leaving 10 bases between. This CDR3 comprises 14 residues. The germline gives CDR1 SGHTA, CDR2 FQGNSA. CDR3 DNA: TGTGCCAGCAGCGCCCGGGGGGTGAACACTGAAGCTTTCTTT. Translation gives CASSARGVNTEAFF.

This clone showed up just once. The V gene is TRBV7-9, the J gene TRBJ1-2; TRBD1 agrees at 8 bases. From germline, CDR1 is SEHNR and CDR2 FQNEAQ (reference sequence). CDR3 length: 16 amino acids. After removal of 5 bases from V and 8 bases from J, the junction contained 16 bases not matched to a gene. CDR3 sequence: CASSLTGQEDPLGYTF. Here the CDR3 DNA reads TGTGCCAGCAGCCTAACGGGACAGGAGGACCCCCTAGGCTACACCTTC. Full variable domain (outside the CDR3, taken from reference TRBV7-9 and TRBJ1-2): DTGVSQNPRHKITKRGQNVTFRCDPISEHNRLYWYRQTLGQGPEFLTYFQNEAQLEKSRLLSDRFSAERPKGSFSTLEIQRTEQGDSAMYLCASSLTGQEDPLGYTFGSGTRLTVV.